This T cell receptor beta chain is from a study of circulating CD8 cells and anti-PD-1 response in melanoma. Overall study context: Nivolumab was given intravenously at 3 mg/kg every 2 weeks. Anti-PD-1 was first-line therapy for about 50% of the 13 patients. General study points: Diversity ranked highest in DNEG and lowest in TIGIT subsets.

Each library started from around 15 ng of total RNA using the QIAseq Immune Repertoire TCR panel. Using its own MiXCR run on the reads, TCRdb lists one record per CDR3 protein. Of approximately 2,000 distinct CDR3 sequences in the sample, roughly 7.3% are singletons; the top ten hold about 7.7%. From live CD3+CD8+TCRalphabeta+ cells, four PD-1 and/or TIGIT subsets were sorted. With 4 bases removed from V and 3 bases from J, the gap between germline ends came to 19 bases. CDR3 length: 16 amino acids. Germline values: CDR1 SGHKS, CDR2 YYEKEE (reference sequence). This clonotype is medium-sized (0.01 to 0.1%) by share. No antigen is known for it.

The chain recombines TRBV5-5 with TRBJ1-1; D uncertain. This TCR was sampled from a human donor with melanoma. The input for sequencing was CD8+ T cells from PBMCs, taken at baseline or after one month of anti-PD-1 therapy (not recorded which). In nucleotides, the CDR3 is TGTGCCAGCAGCGATGATGTCGTGGTTATGGACACTGAAGCTTTCTTT. It yields the protein CASSDDVVVMDTEAFF.